Below are 8 T cell receptor beta chains sequenced from a single sample in a study of regulatory T cells in long-lasting Graves disease. Both iRepertoire HTBI primers and Arm-PCR of CDR3 regions were used to build the TCR beta libraries. Each CDR3 protein gets one entry after TCRdb re-called the multiplex PCR reads with MiXCR. The table has about 540,000 distinct CDR3 sequences, roughly 13% seen once. Noted time point: newly diagnosed GD, antithyroid drugs for less than 3 months. Extracted PBMC RNA gave rise to the TCR library. The same data also contributed to another study, on T cells in Graves' hyperthyroidism and ophthalmopathy.

The sequencing here drew on peripheral blood mononuclear cells (PBMCs), taken at new diagnosis, from a patient treated with antithyroid drugs. All receptors derive from a man in his thirties or forties with Graves disease.

This clonotype has a handful of counts. This chain joins TRBV27 and TRBJ1-2, with 8 bases that match TRBD1. This CDR3 region has 14 residues. Per germline, CDR1 MNHEY and CDR2 SMNVEV (reference sequence). Trimming at V came to 6 bases and at J to 11 bases, leaving 14 bases not matched to a gene. The CDR3 region is CASRTSGQARLYTF. The CDR3 DNA follows: TGTGCCAGCAGAACCTCGGGACAGGCTAGACTTTACACCTTC.

Concerning this clonotype itself: This likely came from a read error, as a far larger clone is one base away. The chain employs TRBV20-1 and TRBJ2-1, with 9 bases lining up with TRBD1. Germline loops: CDR1 DFQATT, CDR2 SNEGSKA (reference sequence). This CDR3 contains 15 residues. J was trimmed by 13 bases and V by 3 bases; bases with no gene match: 16. Here the CDR3 reads CSARAARTGEETQFF. CDR3 DNA sequence: TGCAGTGCTAGGGCCGCTAGGACAGGGGAAGAGACCCAGTTCTTC.

The chain links TRBV5-6 to TRBJ2-5, with D unclear. V lost 1 base, J lost 4 bases, and 5 bases lay in between. Germline V gene sequence: CDR1 SGHDT, CDR2 YYEEEE. This CDR3 is 12 amino acids long. This CDR3 reads CASSLYGETQYF. The DNA for the CDR3 is TGTGCCAGCAGCTTGTATGGAGAGACCCAGTACTTC.

V is TRBV20-1 and J is TRBJ2-2, with D perhaps matching TRBD1 or TRBD2 (5 bases each). V was clipped by 0 bases and J by 8 bases, with 16 bases between them. CDR3 length equals 15 residues. CDR1 and CDR2 (germline): DFQATT, SNEGSKA (reference sequence). For the CDR3, the DNA is TGCAGTGCTAGAGATGAGGGGCGGTGGATTGGGGAGCTGTTTTTT. Amino acid sequence: CSARDEGRWIGELFF.

The chain recombines TRBV6-1 with TRBJ1-5; possible D gene TRBD1, 5 bases. There are 16 residues in the CDR3. Between the trimmed V and J ends, which lost 2 bases and 0 bases, there was a span of 11 bases. Germline assignment: CDR1 MNHNS and CDR2 SASEGT. CDR3 nucleotides: TGTGCCAGCAGTGAAACAAGGACACTTAGCAATCAGCCCCAGCATTTT. Protein product: CASSETRTLSNQPQHF.

At least ten counts were recorded for this clonotype. The chain couples TRBV12-3 or TRBV12-4 to TRBJ2-1, with 14 bases lining up with TRBD2. The trim removed 4 bases at V and 8 bases at J, leaving 13 bases unmatched. The CDR3 is made up of 18 amino acids. CDR3 sequence (DNA): TGTGCCAGCAGTTCCCCCGCCGGGACTAGCGGGAGAAGCGATGAGCAGTTCTTC. It yields the protein CASSSPAGTSGRSDEQFF.

This clonotype was observed at least ten times. CDR3 coding DNA: TGTGCCAGCAGCTACCAGACAGGGGGGTCTGGAAACACCATATATTTT. Translated, it gives CASSYQTGGSGNTIYF. The gene calls are TRBV11-2 and TRBJ1-3; TRBD1 matches at 9 bases. Germline V gene lookup returns CDR1 SGHAT and CDR2 FQNNGV. With 4 bases clipped from V and 1 base from J, the junction kept 5 bases outside the gene matches. There are 16 residues in the CDR3.

In this sample, this clonotype turned up many times. In DNA, the CDR3 is TGTGCCACCAGTGATAGGACATCGGACAGGGACGAGCAGTACTTC. It encodes CATSDRTSDRDEQYF. The genes are TRBV24-1 and TRBJ2-7, with 8 nucleotides matching TRBD1. The junction had 8 bases not matched to a gene; V was cut back by 3 bases and J by 5 bases. Germline assignment: CDR1 KGHDR and CDR2 SFDVKD. The CDR3 has 15 amino acids.